This TCR beta chain was documented in a study of blood T cell repertoires in COVID-19. Study summary: Sites across the United States, Italy and Spain contributed samples from acute and convalescent COVID-19.

Some clones are missing from TCRdb's copy, which holds only in-frame ones; the method was immunoSEQ multiplex PCR. The repertoire has about 240,000 clones, approximately 90% of them found once; the top ten carry 10%. Trimming shortened V by 4 bases and J by 6 bases, and 12 bases separated the two germline ends. There are 13 residues in the CDR3. The sample was peripheral blood. The TCR comes from a woman between 45 and 65 years old with COVID-19, enrolled during active disease. The chain has TRBV23-1 and TRBJ1-1, with D tentatively TRBD1 (5 bases). TRBV23-1 falls under the ORF class, with uncertain function. The CDR3, as DNA: TGCGCCAGCAGTCCAGTCAGGGAGGCTGAAGCTTTCTTT. The encoded protein is CASSPVREAEAFF.